The T cell receptor (beta chain) under discussion was sequenced for a study of blood T cells in healthy people across ages. Germline V gives CDR1 DFQATT, CDR2 SNEGSKA (reference sequence). CDR3 size: 11 residues. V lost 6 bases and J lost 6, with 9 bases in between. This clonotype turned up a few times. The second PCR ran roughly 6 to 11 cycles with a sample-barcoded 5' primer and J-beta primers. Via MiXCR, TCRdb re-called the 5' RACE reads, giving one row per CDR3 protein. The sample carries 1.5 million to 2 million distinct CDR3 sequences, about 50% recorded once. Sequences were obtained from blood. This sequence was found in a woman in her thirties or forties in good health. V and J are TRBV20-1 and TRBJ2-1; D remains ambiguous. The CDR3 loop reads CSANPTNEQFF. The CDR3 nucleotides read TGCAGTGCGAATCCTACCAATGAGCAGTTCTTC.